This T cell receptor (beta chain) was obtained from a study of OX40 agonist ivuxolimab in advanced cancers. As for the study in general: Ivuxolimab, which patients received intravenously every 2 weeks, was dosed at 0.01 to 10 mg/kg. People in dose escalation had one of these cancers: hepatocellular carcinoma, melanoma, renal cell or head and neck cancer. Enrollees could have had prior anti-PD-1, anti-PD-L1 or anti-CTLA-4 therapy, which about 40% had received.

In the case of this clone: Its matching antigen is unknown.

Per the germline V gene, CDR1 is MNHNY and CDR2 is SVGAGI (reference sequence). The CDR3 contains 13 residues. V shed 6 bases and J shed 1 base, with 9 bases lying between them. This table comes from immunoSEQ multiplex PCR, and its TCRdb copy is limited to in-frame clones, with some not included. The sample comprises 20,000 to 25,000 clones, 80% to 85% of which are singletons, and 15% to 20% rests with the top ten. Notes on the study in general: With doses of 0.1 to 3.0 mg/kg, CD4+ and CD8+ blood T cells had undergone clonal expansion by week 6.

Here the sequenced sample was CD4+ or CD8+ T cells sorted from blood, taken in a trial of the OX40 agonist ivuxolimab. V and J are TRBV6-6 and TRBJ1-1; unclear D gene. This receptor was identified in an adult with an advanced solid tumor such as melanoma, head and neck, liver or kidney cancer. CDR3 sequence reads: CASRTYTNTEAFF. The CDR3 region has the DNA TGTGCCAGCAGAACCTATACGAACACTGAAGCTTTCTTT.